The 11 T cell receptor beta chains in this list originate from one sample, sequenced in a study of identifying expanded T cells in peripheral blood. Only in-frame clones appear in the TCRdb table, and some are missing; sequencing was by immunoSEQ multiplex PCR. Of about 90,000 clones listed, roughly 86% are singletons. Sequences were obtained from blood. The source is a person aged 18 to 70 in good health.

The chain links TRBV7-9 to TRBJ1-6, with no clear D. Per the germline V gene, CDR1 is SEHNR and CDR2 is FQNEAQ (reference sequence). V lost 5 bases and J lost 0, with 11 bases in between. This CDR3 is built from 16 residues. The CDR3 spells CASSPGPSSYNSPLHF. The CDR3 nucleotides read TGTGCCAGCAGCCCCGGACCGAGCTCCTATAATTCACCCCTCCACTTT.

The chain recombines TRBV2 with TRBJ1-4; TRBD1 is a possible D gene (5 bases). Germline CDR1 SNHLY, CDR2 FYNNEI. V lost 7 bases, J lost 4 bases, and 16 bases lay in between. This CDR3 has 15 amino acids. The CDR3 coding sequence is TGTGCCAGCACCCGAGAGACAGCAAGTAATGAAAAACTGTTTTTT. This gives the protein CASTRETASNEKLFF.

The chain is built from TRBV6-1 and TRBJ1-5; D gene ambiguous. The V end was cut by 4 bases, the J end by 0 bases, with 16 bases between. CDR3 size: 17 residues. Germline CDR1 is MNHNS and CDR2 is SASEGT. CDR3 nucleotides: TGTGCCAGCAGTGTGTTGAGTACATCTTATAGCAATCAGCCCCAGCATTTT. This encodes CASSVLSTSYSNQPQHF.

CDR3 coding DNA: TGTGCCATCAGTGAGTCGGGAGTTAGCAATCAGCCCCAGCATTTT. Residues: CAISESGVSNQPQHF. The chain links TRBV10-3 to TRBJ1-5; D unclear. Germline V gene sequence: CDR1 ENHRY, CDR2 SYGVKD. The CDR3 is 15 residues long. Trimming shortened V by 0 bases and J by 0 bases, and 6 bases separated the two germline ends.

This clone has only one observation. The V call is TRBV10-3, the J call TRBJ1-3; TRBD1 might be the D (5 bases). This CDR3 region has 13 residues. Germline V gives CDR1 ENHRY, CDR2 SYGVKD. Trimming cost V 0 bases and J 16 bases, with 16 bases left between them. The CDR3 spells CAISESIPKGLYF. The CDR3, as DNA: TGTGCCATCAGTGAGTCTATTCCGAAGGGGTTGTATTTT.

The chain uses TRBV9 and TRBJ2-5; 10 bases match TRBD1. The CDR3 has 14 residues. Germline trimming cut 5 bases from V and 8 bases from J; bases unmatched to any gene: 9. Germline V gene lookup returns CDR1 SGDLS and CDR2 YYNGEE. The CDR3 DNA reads TGTGCCAGCAGACCCGGGACAGGGGATGAAACCCAGTACTTC. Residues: CASRPGTGDETQYF.

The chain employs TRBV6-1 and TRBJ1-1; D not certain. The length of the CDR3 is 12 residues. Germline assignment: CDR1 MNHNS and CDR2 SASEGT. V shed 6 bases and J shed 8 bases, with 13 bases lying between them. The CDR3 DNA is TGTGCCAGCAGGGTCCAGGCATTCGAAGCTTTCTTT. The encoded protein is CASRVQAFEAFF.

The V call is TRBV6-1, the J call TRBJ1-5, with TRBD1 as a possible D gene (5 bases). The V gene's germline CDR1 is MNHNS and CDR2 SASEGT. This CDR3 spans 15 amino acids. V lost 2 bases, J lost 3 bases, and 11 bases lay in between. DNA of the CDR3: TGTGCCAGCAGTGAATCGTTAGGGACCAATCAGCCCCAGCATTTT. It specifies CASSESLGTNQPQHF.

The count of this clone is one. The CDR3 DNA sequence: TGTGCCAGTAGTATAAGAGGCCAGGGATCGCAACCCCAGCATTTT. It encodes CASSIRGQGSQPQHF. The V call is TRBV19, the J call TRBJ1-5; D might be TRBD1 (5 bases). The CDR3 spans 15 residues. V lost 2 bases and J 10 bases, leaving 18 bases between the germline ends. The germline CDR1 and CDR2 sequences are LNHDA and SQIVND (reference sequence).

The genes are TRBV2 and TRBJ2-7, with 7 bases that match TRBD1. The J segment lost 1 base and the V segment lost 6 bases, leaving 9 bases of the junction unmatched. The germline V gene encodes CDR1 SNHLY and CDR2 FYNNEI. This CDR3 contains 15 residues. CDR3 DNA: TGTGCCAGCAGCAGCAGACCGGGACAGTCCTACGAGCAGTACTTC. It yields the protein CASSSRPGQSYEQYF.

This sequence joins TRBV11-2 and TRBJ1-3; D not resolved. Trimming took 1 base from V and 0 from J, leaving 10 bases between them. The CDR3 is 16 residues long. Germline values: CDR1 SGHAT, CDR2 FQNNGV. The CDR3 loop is CASSLVQVGSGNTIYF. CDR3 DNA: TGTGCCAGCAGCTTAGTTCAGGTCGGCTCTGGAAACACCATATATTTT. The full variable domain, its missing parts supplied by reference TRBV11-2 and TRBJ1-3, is EAGVAQSPRYKIIEKRQSVAFWCNPISGHATLYWYQQILGQGPKLLIQFQNNGVVDDSQLPKDRFSAERLKGVDSTLKIQPAKLEDSAVYLCASSLVQVGSGNTIYFGEGSWLTVV.